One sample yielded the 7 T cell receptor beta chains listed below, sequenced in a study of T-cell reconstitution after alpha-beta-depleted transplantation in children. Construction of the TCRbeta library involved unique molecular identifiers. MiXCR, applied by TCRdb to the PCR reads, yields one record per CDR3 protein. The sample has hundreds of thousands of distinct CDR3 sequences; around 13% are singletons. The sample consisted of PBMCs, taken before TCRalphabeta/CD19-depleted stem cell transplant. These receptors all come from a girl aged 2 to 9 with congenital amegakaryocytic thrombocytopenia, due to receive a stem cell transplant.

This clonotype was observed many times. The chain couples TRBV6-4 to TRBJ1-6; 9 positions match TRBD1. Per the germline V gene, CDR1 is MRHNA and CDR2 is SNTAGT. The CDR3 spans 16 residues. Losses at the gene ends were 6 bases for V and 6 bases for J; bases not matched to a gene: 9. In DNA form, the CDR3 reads TGTGCCAGCAGCCCCGGACAGGGGACGGGTAATTCACCCCTCCACTTT. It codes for CASSPGQGTGNSPLHF.

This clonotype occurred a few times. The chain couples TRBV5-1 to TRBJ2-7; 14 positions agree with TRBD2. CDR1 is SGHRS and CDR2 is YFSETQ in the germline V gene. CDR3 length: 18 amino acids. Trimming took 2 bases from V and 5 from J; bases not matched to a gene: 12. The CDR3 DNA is TGCGCCAGCAGCTTTCTGACCGGGACTAGCGGGAGCGGTAACGAGCAGTACTTC. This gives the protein CASSFLTGTSGSGNEQYF.

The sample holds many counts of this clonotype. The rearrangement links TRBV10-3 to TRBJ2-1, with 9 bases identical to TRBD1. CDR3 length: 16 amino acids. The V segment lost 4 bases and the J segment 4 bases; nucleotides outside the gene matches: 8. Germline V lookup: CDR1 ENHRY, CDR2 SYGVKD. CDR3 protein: CAISGTGTGLYNEQFF. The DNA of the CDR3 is TGTGCCATCAGTGGAACCGGGACAGGGCTTTACAATGAGCAGTTCTTC.

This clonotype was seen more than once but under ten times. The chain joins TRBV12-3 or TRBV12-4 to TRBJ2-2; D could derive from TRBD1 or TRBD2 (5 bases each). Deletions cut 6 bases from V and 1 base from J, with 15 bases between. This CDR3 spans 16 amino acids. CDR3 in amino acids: CASSKTGTVNTGELFF. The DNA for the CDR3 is TGTGCCAGCAGCAAAACCGGGACCGTGAACACCGGGGAGCTGTTTTTT.

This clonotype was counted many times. CDR3 bases: TGTGCCAGCAGCATAAGAGGGGGGAGCAACTACGAGCAGTACTTC. Its translation is CASSIRGGSNYEQYF. This chain links TRBV11-3 with TRBJ2-7, with D perhaps being TRBD1 or TRBD2 (6 bases each). V lost 5 bases, J lost 3 bases, and 17 bases lay in between. This CDR3 is built from 15 residues. Germline V gives CDR1 SGHNT, CDR2 YENEEA.

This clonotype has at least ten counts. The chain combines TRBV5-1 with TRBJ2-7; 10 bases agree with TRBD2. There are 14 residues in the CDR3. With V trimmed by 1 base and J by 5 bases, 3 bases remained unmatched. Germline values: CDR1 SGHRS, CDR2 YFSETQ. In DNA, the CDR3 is TGCGCCAGCAGCTTGAGCGGGAGGGCCGACGAGCAGTACTTC. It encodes CASSLSGRADEQYF.

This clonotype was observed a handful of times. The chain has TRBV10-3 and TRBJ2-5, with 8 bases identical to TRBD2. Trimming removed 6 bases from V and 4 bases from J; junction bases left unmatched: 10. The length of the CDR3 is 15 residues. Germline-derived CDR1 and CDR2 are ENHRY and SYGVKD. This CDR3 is CAIRGAGGGGETQYF. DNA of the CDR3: TGTGCCATCAGAGGCGCGGGAGGAGGGGGAGAGACCCAGTACTTC.